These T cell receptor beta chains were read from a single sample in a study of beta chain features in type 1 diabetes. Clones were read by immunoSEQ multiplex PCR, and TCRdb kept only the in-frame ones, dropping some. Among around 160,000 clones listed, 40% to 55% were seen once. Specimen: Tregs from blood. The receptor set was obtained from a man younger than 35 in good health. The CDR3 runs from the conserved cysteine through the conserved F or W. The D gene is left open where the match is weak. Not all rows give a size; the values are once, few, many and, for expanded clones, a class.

CDR3 DNA: TGTGCCAGCAGCTTACAGGGTATCACCGGGGAGCTGTTTTTT; CDR3 protein: CASSLQGITGELFF; J gene: TRBJ2-2; V gene: TRBV13; clone size: -; D gene: -
CDR3 DNA: TGTGCCTGGAGCCCGTACCAAGAGACCCAGTACTTC; CDR3 protein: CAWSPYQETQYF; J gene: TRBJ2-5; V gene: TRBV30; clone size: -; D gene: -
CDR3 DNA: TGTGCCAGCAGCCGGGGACAGCAAGCCCGGCTTGGAGCTTTCTTT; CDR3 protein: CASSRGQQARLGAFF; J gene: TRBJ1-1; V gene: TRBV4-2; clone size: -; D gene: TRBD1
CDR3 DNA: TGCGCCAGCAGCCCCTGGAGGGGCCTCTCCTACGAGCAGTACTTC; CDR3 protein: CASSPWRGLSYEQYF; J gene: TRBJ2-7; V gene: TRBV5-1; clone size: few; D gene: -
CDR3 DNA: TGTGCCAGCAAAACGCGGCTAGCGGGAGAAGATACGCAGTATTTT; CDR3 protein: CASKTRLAGEDTQYF; J gene: TRBJ2-3; V gene: TRBV6-5; clone size: -; D gene: TRBD2
CDR3 DNA: TGTGCCAGCAGTTTAGTGGGACAGGGTTACGAGCAGTACTTC; CDR3 protein: CASSLVGQGYEQYF; J gene: TRBJ2-7; V gene: TRBV28; clone size: few; D gene: TRBD1
CDR3 DNA: TGTGCCAGCAGCGTAGTCGGCACTCCCGGGAACACCATATATTTT; CDR3 protein: CASSVVGTPGNTIYF; J gene: TRBJ1-3; V gene: TRBV9; clone size: -; D gene: -
CDR3 DNA: TGTGCCAGTAGTATAATCCCCGACAGGGGAAATGAGCAGTTCTTC; CDR3 protein: CASSIIPDRGNEQFF; J gene: TRBJ2-1; V gene: TRBV19; clone size: few; D gene: TRBD1
CDR3 DNA: TGCGCCAGCAGCCAGACAGGGGTCGGTGGCTACACCTTC; CDR3 protein: CASSQTGVGGYTF; J gene: TRBJ1-2; V gene: TRBV4-3; clone size: once; D gene: TRBD1
CDR3 DNA: TGTGCCAGCAGCTTAGTACTAGCGGGAGTGACAGATACGCAGTATTTT; CDR3 protein: CASSLVLAGVTDTQYF; J gene: TRBJ2-3; V gene: TRBV7-9; clone size: -; D gene: TRBD2
CDR3 DNA: TGTGCCAGCAGCTTATATAGCAGCACAGATACGCAGTATTTT; CDR3 protein: CASSLYSSTDTQYF; J gene: TRBJ2-3; V gene: TRBV7-9; clone size: -; D gene: -
CDR3 DNA: TGTGCCAGCAGGAAGCAGGGTGGGGCGCCCGGCTACACCTTC; CDR3 protein: CASRKQGGAPGYTF; J gene: TRBJ1-2; V gene: TRBV27; clone size: -; D gene: -
CDR3 DNA: TGTGCCAGCAGCTTAGTAGGGCCGGCGGGCACTGAAGCTTTCTTT; CDR3 protein: CASSLVGPAGTEAFF; J gene: TRBJ1-1; V gene: TRBV7-2; clone size: few; D gene: -
CDR3 DNA: TGTGCCAGCTCACCTGTCGCGCGTACCGCGAACTATGGCTACACCTTC; CDR3 protein: CASSPVARTANYGYTF; J gene: TRBJ1-2; V gene: TRBV18; clone size: -; D gene: -
CDR3 DNA: TGTGCCACCAGCAGAGGAGGGGGAGCCATGAACACTGAAGCTTTCTTT; CDR3 protein: CATSRGGGAMNTEAFF; J gene: TRBJ1-1; V gene: TRBV15; clone size: once; D gene: -
CDR3 DNA: TGTGCCAGCAGTCCCGGGACTAGCATCTACGAGCAGTACTTC; CDR3 protein: CASSPGTSIYEQYF; J gene: TRBJ2-7; V gene: TRBV6-6; clone size: few; D gene: TRBD2
CDR3 DNA: TGTGCCAGCAGCTTAGCTAGCGGGAGTTCGTATTTT; CDR3 protein: CASSLASGSSYF; J gene: TRBJ2-3; V gene: TRBV7-9; clone size: -; D gene: TRBD2
CDR3 DNA: TGTGCCAGCAGCCCCCTAGTAGCTGTCCAACATACGCAGTATTTT; CDR3 protein: CASSPLVAVQHTQYF; J gene: TRBJ2-3; V gene: TRBV7-9; clone size: -; D gene: -
CDR3 DNA: TGTGCCAGTACGGGGGGGCCCTACAATCAGCCCCAGCATTTT; CDR3 protein: CASTGGPYNQPQHF; J gene: TRBJ1-5; V gene: TRBV19; clone size: -; D gene: -